One and the same sample provided the 30 T cell receptor beta chains below, sequenced in a study of blood T cell repertoires in COVID-19. Using immunoSEQ multiplex PCR, the repertoire was profiled, and TCRdb retains in-frame clones only, with some absent. Of fewer than 300,000 clones listed, around 86% are singletons. The sample taken for sequencing was peripheral blood. These receptors came from a human donor in a cohort sampled during active COVID-19.

The table lists this clone with a few counts. The chain combines TRBV28 with TRBJ1-6, with D perhaps TRBD1 (6 bases). The germline CDR1 and CDR2 sequences are MDHEN and SYDVKM. Trimming stripped 7 bases from V and 7 bases from J, with 14 bases between. This CDR3 is built from 14 residues. CDR3 sequence: CASTGQRTNSPLHF. The CDR3 DNA is TGTGCCAGCACCGGACAGCGTACGAATTCACCCCTCCACTTT.

This chain links TRBV30 with TRBJ1-1; 9 positions agree with TRBD1. Trimming at V came to 3 bases and at J to 1 base, leaving 9 bases not matched to a gene. The CDR3 extends over 16 amino acids. CDR1 is GTSNPN, CDR2 SVGIG, per germline (reference sequence). The CDR3 spells CAWRSYRGLRNTEAFF. The DNA of the CDR3 is TGTGCCTGGAGATCCTACAGGGGGCTTCGGAACACTGAAGCTTTCTTT.

The rearrangement links TRBV6-5 to TRBJ2-2, with D tentatively TRBD1 (5 bases). CDR1 MNHEY and CDR2 SVGAGI come from the germline V gene. Between the trimmed V and J ends, which lost 7 bases and 6 bases, there was a span of 15 bases. The CDR3 has 14 amino acids. The CDR3 coding sequence is TGTGCCAGCACCACCATTCTAGGGGCCGGGGAGCTGTTTTTT. Amino acids: CASTTILGAGELFF.

This clone was recorded once. This chain connects TRBV12-5 to TRBJ2-7, with unresolved D. V shed 7 bases and J shed 4 bases, with 11 bases lying between them. This CDR3 is 12 amino acids long. CDR1 and CDR2 (germline): LGHNT, FRNRAP. The CDR3: CASAAGNYEQYF. The DNA for the CDR3 is TGTGCTAGTGCGGCAGGAAATTACGAGCAGTACTTC.

The V call is TRBV2, the J call TRBJ1-1; 8 nucleotides match TRBD1. The J segment lost 1 base and the V segment lost 5 bases, leaving 3 bases of the junction unmatched. This CDR3 comprises 14 residues. CDR1 and CDR2 from the germline V gene are SNHLY and FYNNEI. CDR3 DNA sequence: TGTGCCAGCAGTTGGACAGGGCAGAACACTGAAGCTTTCTTT. This encodes CASSWTGQNTEAFF. Together with reference TRBV2 and TRBJ1-1, the CDR3 gives the full variable domain: EPEVTQTPSHQVTQMGQEVILRCVPISNHLYFYWYRQILGQKVEFLVSFYNNEISEKSEIFDDQFSVERPDGSNFTLKIRSTKLEDSAMYFCASSWTGQNTEAFFGQGTRLTVV.

For this clone: Other DNA sequences in this sample translate to the same CDR3. The chain recombines TRBV19 with TRBJ1-5; D perhaps matches TRBD1 (6 bases). The germline gives CDR1 LNHDA, CDR2 SQIVND (reference sequence). V was shortened by 3 bases and J by 7 bases, with 13 bases between the two germline ends. There are 14 residues in the CDR3. The CDR3 coding sequence is TGTGCCAGTAGTATTCCACAGGGAAGGCAGCCCCAGCATTTT. Encoded protein: CASSIPQGRQPQHF.

Of note for this clone: Other nucleotide sequences from this sample produce the same CDR3. The chain joins TRBV19 to TRBJ1-2; no clear D. CDR1 LNHDA and CDR2 SQIVND come from the germline V gene (reference sequence). CDR3 length: 11 amino acids. Deletions cut 4 bases from V and 4 bases from J, with 4 bases between. CDR3 loop: CASSSVYGYTF. The CDR3 nucleotides are TGTGCCAGTAGTAGCGTCTATGGCTACACCTTC. Using reference TRBV19 and TRBJ1-2 for the parts outside the CDR3, the full variable domain is DGGITQSPKYLFRKEGQNVTLSCEQNLNHDAMYWYRQDPGQGLRLIYYSQIVNDFQKGDIAEGYSVSREKKESFPLTVTSAQKNPTAFYLCASSSVYGYTFGSGTRLTVV.

The genes are TRBV5-1 and TRBJ1-1, with D uncertain. V lost 4 bases and J 5 bases, leaving 18 bases between the germline ends. In germline, CDR1 is SGHRS, CDR2 YFSETQ. The CDR3 is 15 amino acids. The CDR3 DNA reads as TGCGCCAGCAGCGCTACCCCGGGAGCTATGACTGAAGCTTTCTTT. Translated: CASSATPGAMTEAFF.

A few counts support this clone. The V and J genes are TRBV5-1 and TRBJ1-3; D ambiguous. This CDR3 has 14 amino acids. Trimming removed 0 bases from V and 6 bases from J, with 10 bases in between. From germline, CDR1 is SGHRS and CDR2 YFSETQ. In DNA, the CDR3 is TGCGCCAGCAGCTTGGAGCGGACTTCAAACACCATATATTTT. Protein: CASSLERTSNTIYF.

This clone was seen only a few times. The genes are TRBV14 and TRBJ1-6, with TRBD1 as a possible D gene (5 bases). This CDR3 contains 16 residues. Per the germline V gene, CDR1 is SGHDN and CDR2 is FVKESK. Trimming took 0 bases from V and 6 from J, leaving 12 bases between them. The CDR3 nucleotides read TGTGCCAGCAGCCAAGAAGGACAACGGATTAATTCACCCCTCCACTTT. This gives the protein CASSQEGQRINSPLHF. The complete variable domain, with remaining parts taken from reference TRBV14 and TRBJ1-6, reads EAGVTQFPSHSVIEKGQTVTLRCDPISGHDNLYWYRRVMGKEIKFLLHFVKESKQDESGMPNNRFLAERTGGTYSTLKVQPAELEDSGVYFCASSQEGQRINSPLHFGNGTRLTVT.

This clone was seen only once. The gene calls are TRBV7-9 and TRBJ2-1; 11 nucleotides align to TRBD2. Looked up from germline, CDR1 is SEHNR and CDR2 is FQNEAQ (reference sequence). The CDR3 contains 14 residues. The J segment lost 8 bases and the V segment lost 6 bases, leaving 6 bases of the junction unmatched. CDR3 amino acids: CASRTSGTLDEQFF. CDR3 nucleotide sequence: TGTGCCAGCAGGACTAGCGGGACCTTAGATGAGCAGTTCTTC.

V usage is TRBV11-2 and J usage is TRBJ2-3; D gene unclear. The V end was cut by 0 bases, the J end by 2 bases, with 6 bases between. The germline V gene encodes CDR1 SGHAT and CDR2 FQNNGV. The CDR3 loop spans 14 amino acids. The CDR3 spells CASSLEQLTDTQYF. The DNA for the CDR3 is TGTGCCAGCAGCTTAGAACAGCTCACAGATACGCAGTATTTT.

The chain employs TRBV19 and TRBJ2-7, with no clear D. The CDR3 covers 14 residues. Germline CDR1 and CDR2: LNHDA and SQIVND (reference sequence). The germline V and J ends were trimmed by 3 bases and 0 bases, with 9 bases remaining between them. CDR3 nucleotide sequence: TGTGCCAGTAGTATGTCCAGGAACTCCTACGAGCAGTACTTC. It codes for CASSMSRNSYEQYF.

The CDR3 sequence is CASSQLAGDTEAFF. The CDR3 nucleotides read TGTGCCAGCAGCCAACTTGCCGGGGACACTGAAGCTTTCTTT. The chain uses TRBV3-1 (or the pseudogene TRBV3-2) and TRBJ1-1; D gene uncertain. Looked up from germline, CDR1 is LGHDT and CDR2 is YNNKEL (reference sequence). V dropped 2 bases and J dropped 3 bases, with 10 bases sitting between them. The CDR3 is 14 amino acids.

CDR3 DNA sequence: TGTGCCAGCAGCGTAGCAGTCGGGGCTGGAAACACCATATATTTT. This sequence encodes CASSVAVGAGNTIYF. The rearrangement links TRBV9 to TRBJ1-3; the D is unclear. The CDR3 is made up of 15 amino acids. With 0 bases removed from V and 2 bases from J, the gap between germline ends came to 9 bases. Germline V gives CDR1 SGDLS, CDR2 YYNGEE. Full variable domain (rest looked up from reference TRBV9 and TRBJ1-3): DSGVTQTPKHLITATGQRVTLRCSPRSGDLSVYWYQQSLDQGLQFLIQYYNGEERAKGNILERFSAQQFPDLHSELNLSSLELGDSALYFCASSVAVGAGNTIYFGEGSWLTVV.

The sample holds a few counts of this clone. The V call is TRBV7-2, the J call TRBJ1-4; 7 bases are a match to TRBD1. The germline gives CDR1 SGHTA, CDR2 FQGNSA. J was trimmed by 2 bases and V by 7 bases; bases with no gene match: 4. The CDR3 is 14 residues long. CDR3 sequence: CASNRGSTNEKLFF. In DNA form, the CDR3 reads TGTGCCAGCAACAGGGGTTCTACTAATGAAAAACTGTTTTTT.

The J gene is TRBJ1-1, the V gene TRBV5-6, with D hard to call. The CDR3 loop spans 15 amino acids. Trimming stripped 2 bases from V and 5 bases from J, with 16 bases between. CDR1 is SGHDT, CDR2 YYEEEE, per germline. The CDR3 reads CASSFRVRGWTEAFF. Written as DNA, the CDR3 is TGTGCCAGCAGCTTTAGGGTGCGAGGGTGGACTGAAGCTTTCTTT.

V gene TRBV5-5 combines with J gene TRBJ2-7; the match to TRBD2 covers 9 bases. Germline assignment: CDR1 SGHKS and CDR2 YYEKEE (reference sequence). This CDR3 is built from 16 residues. The J segment lost 0 bases and the V segment lost 0 bases, leaving 4 bases of the junction unmatched. In DNA, the CDR3 is TGTGCCAGCAGCTTGGGACTAGCGGTTACCTCCTACGAGCAGTACTTC. Its translation is CASSLGLAVTSYEQYF.

The rearrangement uses TRBV20-1 and TRBJ2-3; TRBD1 might be the D (6 bases). Trimming shortened V by 7 bases and J by 3 bases, and 8 bases separated the two germline ends. The CDR3 loop spans 11 amino acids. CDR1 and CDR2 from the germline V gene are DFQATT and SNEGSKA (reference sequence). The CDR3 region is CSVQGTDTQYF. CDR3 sequence (DNA): TGCAGTGTCCAGGGGACAGATACGCAGTATTTT.

The chain joins TRBV7-9 to TRBJ1-1; D possibly corresponds to TRBD1 (5 bases). CDR3 length: 14 residues. CDR1 and CDR2 from the germline V gene are SEHNR and FQNEAQ (reference sequence). Trimming cost V 1 base and J 1 base, with 7 bases left between them. CDR3 DNA: TGTGCCAGCAGCTTAGTTCAGGGGAACACTGAAGCTTTCTTT. It is translated as CASSLVQGNTEAFF. The variable domain in full, with the rest retrieved from reference TRBV7-9 and TRBJ1-1, is DTGVSQNPRHKITKRGQNVTFRCDPISEHNRLYWYRQTLGQGPEFLTYFQNEAQLEKSRLLSDRFSAERPKGSFSTLEIQRTEQGDSAMYLCASSLVQGNTEAFFGQGTRLTVV.

The chain combines TRBV28 with TRBJ2-7; weak D call: TRBD1 (6 bases). The ends were cut back, 4 bases at V and 4 bases at J, with 17 bases in the middle. This CDR3 comprises 15 residues. CDR1 MDHEN and CDR2 SYDVKM come from the germline V gene. In DNA form, the CDR3 reads TGTGCCAGCAGTTCTACAGGGTCAAAAGTGTACGAGCAGTACTTC. Amino acids: CASSSTGSKVYEQYF.

The chain recombines TRBV11-2 with TRBJ1-2; 8 bases are shared with TRBD1. V lost 0 bases, J lost 8 bases, and 11 bases stayed unmatched. The CDR3 length is 16 residues. Germline V gene lookup returns CDR1 SGHAT and CDR2 FQNNGV. The CDR3 sequence is CASSLDFAGGLGGYTF. CDR3 coding DNA: TGTGCCAGCAGCTTAGACTTTGCAGGGGGCCTTGGCGGCTACACCTTC.

This chain joins TRBV24-1 and TRBJ2-7; D might be TRBD1 (6 bases). Looked up from germline, CDR1 is KGHDR and CDR2 is SFDVKD. Trimming took off 2 bases at V and 5 bases at J, with 9 bases between the two ends. This CDR3 is 13 amino acids long. CDR3: CATSDSGVDEQYF. Here the CDR3 DNA reads TGTGCCACCAGTGATTCAGGGGTTGACGAGCAGTACTTC.

V usage is TRBV2 and J usage is TRBJ2-2; a weak D match, TRBD2 (5 bases). The length of the CDR3 is 13 residues. Trimming shortened V by 6 bases and J by 6 bases, and 11 bases separated the two germline ends. Germline V gene data show CDR1 as SNHLY and CDR2 as FYNNEI. The CDR3 loop is CASRKEGAGELFF. The CDR3 DNA reads as TGTGCCAGCAGAAAAGAGGGTGCCGGGGAGCTGTTTTTT. The full variable domain, with the rest looked up from reference TRBV2 and TRBJ2-2, is EPEVTQTPSHQVTQMGQEVILRCVPISNHLYFYWYRQILGQKVEFLVSFYNNEISEKSEIFDDQFSVERPDGSNFTLKIRSTKLEDSAMYFCASRKEGAGELFFGEGSRLTVL.

V gene TRBV3-1 (or the pseudogene TRBV3-2) combines with J gene TRBJ2-2, with D maybe TRBD2 (5 bases). This CDR3 comprises 14 residues. Per the germline V gene, CDR1 is LGHDT and CDR2 is YNNKEL (reference sequence). V gave up 1 base and J gave up 6 bases, with 9 bases separating them. The CDR3 sequence is CASSQVDWAGELFF. Here the CDR3 DNA reads TGTGCCAGCAGCCAAGTGGACTGGGCCGGGGAGCTGTTTTTT.

V gene TRBV30 combines with J gene TRBJ2-7; the D gene is possibly TRBD2 (5 bases). The CDR3 sequence is 13 residues long. V lost 0 bases and J lost 3, with 9 bases in between. Germline V lookup: CDR1 GTSNPN, CDR2 SVGIG (reference sequence). The CDR3 nucleotides are TGTGCCTGGAGTGTACGCGGACTCTACGAGCAGTACTTC. Its protein is CAWSVRGLYEQYF.

This clone was detected a few times. The chain joins TRBV7-2 to TRBJ1-6; a weak D match, TRBD1 (5 bases). V lost 2 bases and J lost 6, with 17 bases in between. The CDR3 has 17 amino acids. Germline CDR1 reads SGHTA; CDR2 reads FQGNSA. This CDR3 is CASSLRVGGGLNSPLHF. In DNA, the CDR3 is TGTGCCAGCAGCTTACGCGTGGGGGGTGGCCTTAATTCACCCCTCCACTTT.

V usage is TRBV7-2 and J usage is TRBJ2-5, with D hard to call. Germline CDR1 SGHTA, CDR2 FQGNSA. The V gene lost 5 bases and the J gene lost 4 bases, with 5 bases spanning the gap. CDR3 length: 11 residues. CDR3 residues: CASSERETQYF. The CDR3 nucleotides are TGTGCCAGCAGCGAGCGAGAGACCCAGTACTTC.

This chain uses TRBV20-1 with TRBJ1-5; D not certain. Looked up from germline, CDR1 is DFQATT and CDR2 is SNEGSKA (reference sequence). V was clipped by 3 bases and J by 6 bases, with 15 bases between them. The CDR3 extends over 14 amino acids. DNA for the CDR3: TGCAGTGCTAGTCGACCCATGGGGAGTCAGCCCCAGCATTTT. It is translated as CSASRPMGSQPQHF.

V gene TRBV9 combines with J gene TRBJ2-2; D is undetermined. V was shortened by 3 bases and J by 5 bases, with 11 bases between the two germline ends. From germline, CDR1 is SGDLS and CDR2 YYNGEE. The CDR3 has 14 amino acids. Here the CDR3 reads CASSAQGVTGELFF. The CDR3, as DNA: TGTGCCAGCAGCGCGCAAGGAGTAACCGGGGAGCTGTTTTTT.